One T cell receptor (beta chain) is described in this entry. The CDR3 loop spans 15 amino acids. The germline V gene has CDR1 SGHNT and CDR2 YYREEE (reference sequence). With V trimmed by 4 bases and J by 7 bases, 13 bases remained unmatched. These data come from a study of blood T cell repertoires in COVID-19. Overall study context: Some COVID-19 samples were acute and others convalescent; all came from the United States, Italy and Spain. T cells, B-cell-depleted T cells, or PBMCs supplied cDNA or gDNA.

As originally analysed: Amplification of reference gene primers was used by the study to estimate nucleated cell counts. Measured with immunoSEQ multiplex PCR; TCRdb has only the in-frame clones, and not every one. The D gene and trimming were derived from the DNA, and the V and J assignments and clone size from that table. The sample holds 80,000 to 95,000 clones; around 85% are singletons and the top ten take under 15%. Sequences were obtained from peripheral blood. The chain uses TRBV5-4 and TRBJ1-1; 7 bases line up with TRBD1. The TCR comes from a human donor in a cohort sampled during active COVID-19. The CDR3: CASSPREGAGIEAFF. The CDR3 coding sequence is TGTGCCAGCAGCCCGCGGGAGGGGGCGGGGATTGAAGCTTTCTTT.